The 16 T cell receptor beta chains in this list originate from one sample, sequenced in a study of CD8 T cells in Susac syndrome. After extraction with the RNeasy kit, roughly 0.5 to 1 ug of the RNA was reverse transcribed using random hexamers. Each CDR3 protein gets one entry after TCRdb re-called the immunoSEQ multiplex PCR reads with MiXCR. Found here are about 400,000 distinct CDR3 sequences, approximately 85% of them singletons; the top ten hold under 0.15%. Sequenced material: CD8+ T cells from PBMCs. These receptor sequences come from a human donor with multiple sclerosis.

CDR3 sequence: CASSWSGGPTREKLFF. The DNA for the CDR3 is TGTGCCAGCAGCTGGTCGGGCGGCCCAACCCGTGAAAAACTGTTTTTT. The V call is TRBV7-9, the J call TRBJ1-4; D remains ambiguous. With 4 bases removed from V and 7 bases from J, the gap between germline ends came to 19 bases. The CDR3 is 16 residues long. CDR1 and CDR2 from the germline V gene are SEHNR and FQNEAQ (reference sequence).

There are a few counts of this clonotype. The chain combines TRBV6-1 with TRBJ2-1; 8 positions agree with TRBD2. Trimming at V came to 2 bases and at J to 8 bases, leaving 8 bases not matched to a gene. Germline assignment: CDR1 MNHNS and CDR2 SASEGT. There are 15 residues in the CDR3. CDR3 protein: CASSEFFGAGDEQFF. Written as DNA, the CDR3 is TGTGCCAGCAGTGAATTCTTCGGAGCGGGGGATGAGCAGTTCTTC.

V gene TRBV7-9 combines with J gene TRBJ2-5; the D gene is possibly TRBD2 (5 bases). Trimming cost V 1 base and J 4 bases, with 16 bases left between them. CDR1 and CDR2 (germline): SEHNR, FQNEAQ (reference sequence). CDR3 length: 16 residues. The CDR3 spells CASSLVDLATVETQYF. As DNA, the CDR3 is TGTGCCAGCAGCTTAGTGGATCTAGCCACAGTAGAGACCCAGTACTTC.

The gene calls are TRBV20-1 and TRBJ2-7, with TRBD2 identical over 9 bases. Losses at the gene ends were 6 bases for V and 1 base for J; bases not matched to a gene: 16. From germline, CDR1 is DFQATT and CDR2 SNEGSKA (reference sequence). The CDR3 consists of 17 residues. This CDR3 reads CSALDGPFAGGSYEQYF. The CDR3 DNA reads as TGCAGTGCCCTAGATGGTCCATTTGCGGGAGGGTCCTACGAGCAGTACTTC.

The rearrangement joins TRBV27 to TRBJ1-1; 8 bases are a match to TRBD1. V dropped 6 bases and J dropped 6; count of bases not matched to a gene: 6. Germline V gene data show CDR1 as MNHEY and CDR2 as SMNVEV (reference sequence). The CDR3 totals 13 residues. CDR3 nucleotides: TGTGCCAGCAGCCCTCAGGGGGCCGCTGAAGCTTTCTTT. Translated: CASSPQGAAEAFF.

The J gene is TRBJ2-7, the V gene TRBV15; no reliable D call. The CDR3 extends over 13 amino acids. The germline gives CDR1 LNHNV, CDR2 YYDKDF (reference sequence). V lost 9 bases and J lost 6, with 18 bases in between. Written as DNA, the CDR3 is TGTGCCACGTCGTTAAGCTTACTCGGCGAGCAGTACTTC. Residues: CATSLSLLGEQYF.

The chain has TRBV20-1 and TRBJ1-2; D is ambiguous. Germline V CDR1 and CDR2: DFQATT, SNEGSKA (reference sequence). The CDR3 length is 13 residues. V gave up 0 bases and J gave up 6 bases, with 11 bases separating them. The CDR3 sequence: CSARDSRVNGYTF. CDR3 nucleotide sequence: TGCAGTGCTAGAGATTCTAGAGTAAATGGCTACACCTTC.

This chain joins TRBV28 and TRBJ2-7; D unresolved. Trimming stripped 4 bases from V and 3 bases from J, with 7 bases between. Germline CDR1 is MDHEN and CDR2 is SYDVKM. There are 12 residues in the CDR3. Written as DNA, the CDR3 is TGTGCCAGCAGTTATGGATTCTACGAGCAGTACTTC. It specifies CASSYGFYEQYF.

The V gene is TRBV30, the J gene TRBJ2-7; 9 nucleotides match TRBD1. The germline CDR1 and CDR2 sequences are GTSNPN and SVGIG (reference sequence). The CDR3 covers 15 residues. V lost 0 bases, J lost 1 base, and 4 bases stayed unmatched. CDR3 protein: CAWSVPGQGSYEQYF. CDR3 bases: TGTGCCTGGAGTGTACCAGGACAGGGGTCCTACGAGCAGTACTTC.

This sequence joins TRBV6-1 and TRBJ2-7; D unclear. Germline values: CDR1 MNHNS, CDR2 SASEGT. V shed 2 bases and J shed 3 bases, with 11 bases lying between them. This CDR3 contains 14 residues. CDR3 sequence (DNA): TGTGCCAGCAGTGAATCATCCCTAGGCTACGAGCAGTACTTC. It encodes CASSESSLGYEQYF.

J is TRBJ1-5 and V is TRBV6-6; D not resolved. Per the germline V gene, CDR1 is MNHNY and CDR2 is SVGAGI (reference sequence). V was clipped by 4 bases and J by 3 bases, with 10 bases between them. The CDR3 runs to 14 residues. The CDR3 protein is CASSSLAYNQPQHF. In DNA, the CDR3 is TGTGCCAGCAGTTCCCTGGCTTACAATCAGCCCCAGCATTTT.

This chain uses TRBV5-1 with TRBJ2-3, with a possible D match to TRBD2 (6 bases). Germline V gene sequence: CDR1 SGHRS, CDR2 YFSETQ. V was cut by 2 bases and J by 3 bases, with 10 bases left in between. There are 14 residues in the CDR3. CDR3 region: CASSFGGFTDTQYF. In DNA, the CDR3 is TGCGCCAGCAGCTTTGGGGGGTTTACAGATACGCAGTATTTT.

As to this clonotype: The germline gene is not matched at one end of the junction; a read error may be the cause. This chain uses TRBV20-1 with TRBJ1-1; D not resolved. The germline V gene encodes CDR1 DFQATT and CDR2 SNEGSKA (reference sequence). CDR3 size: 10 residues. In DNA form, the CDR3 reads TGCAGTGCTATCGAGGGTTTGAGGGTCTTT. Its protein product is CSAIEGLRVF.

The chain recombines TRBV4-2 with TRBJ2-7; no firm D call. Trimming pared 0 bases from V and 4 bases from J, leaving 19 bases between. CDR3 length: 17 residues. Germline assignment: CDR1 LGHNA and CDR2 YNFKEQ. The CDR3 coding sequence is TGTGCCAGCAGCCAAGATCACGAGCAGGTTCGTACGTACGAGCAGTACTTC. Amino acid sequence: CASSQDHEQVRTYEQYF.

The rearrangement uses TRBV20-1 and TRBJ2-1; 7 nucleotides align to TRBD2. The germline V gene has CDR1 DFQATT and CDR2 SNEGSKA (reference sequence). With 1 base clipped from V and 4 bases from J, the junction kept 7 bases outside the gene matches. This CDR3 spans 15 amino acids. The CDR3 region is CSARGRTSVYNEQFF. The CDR3 nucleotides read TGCAGTGCTAGAGGTCGAACTAGCGTTTACAATGAGCAGTTCTTC.

This sequence joins TRBV30 and TRBJ2-5; perhaps D is TRBD1 or TRBD2 (6 bases each). This CDR3 comprises 14 residues. Germline-derived CDR1 and CDR2 are GTSNPN and SVGIG (reference sequence). Trimming stripped 2 bases from V and 1 base from J, with 11 bases between. The CDR3 DNA follows: TGTGCCTGGAGTAGGGGGGAGCTCCAAGAGACCCAGTACTTC. It specifies CAWSRGELQETQYF.